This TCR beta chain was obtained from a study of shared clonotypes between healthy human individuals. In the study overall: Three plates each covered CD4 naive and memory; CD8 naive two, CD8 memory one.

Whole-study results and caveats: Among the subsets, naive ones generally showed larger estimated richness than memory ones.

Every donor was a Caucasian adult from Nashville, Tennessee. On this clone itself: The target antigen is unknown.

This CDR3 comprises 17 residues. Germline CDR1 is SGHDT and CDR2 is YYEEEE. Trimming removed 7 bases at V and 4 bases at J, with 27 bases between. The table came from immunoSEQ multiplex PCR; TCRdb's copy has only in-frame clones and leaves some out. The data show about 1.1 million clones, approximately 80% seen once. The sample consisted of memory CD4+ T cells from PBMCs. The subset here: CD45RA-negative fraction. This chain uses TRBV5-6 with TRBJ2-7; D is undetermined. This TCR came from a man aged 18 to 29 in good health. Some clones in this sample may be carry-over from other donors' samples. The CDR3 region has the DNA TGTGCCAGCCCCTTCTATTTAACTGGTGCGGATTTGTACGAGCAGTACTTC. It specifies CASPFYLTGADLYEQYF.